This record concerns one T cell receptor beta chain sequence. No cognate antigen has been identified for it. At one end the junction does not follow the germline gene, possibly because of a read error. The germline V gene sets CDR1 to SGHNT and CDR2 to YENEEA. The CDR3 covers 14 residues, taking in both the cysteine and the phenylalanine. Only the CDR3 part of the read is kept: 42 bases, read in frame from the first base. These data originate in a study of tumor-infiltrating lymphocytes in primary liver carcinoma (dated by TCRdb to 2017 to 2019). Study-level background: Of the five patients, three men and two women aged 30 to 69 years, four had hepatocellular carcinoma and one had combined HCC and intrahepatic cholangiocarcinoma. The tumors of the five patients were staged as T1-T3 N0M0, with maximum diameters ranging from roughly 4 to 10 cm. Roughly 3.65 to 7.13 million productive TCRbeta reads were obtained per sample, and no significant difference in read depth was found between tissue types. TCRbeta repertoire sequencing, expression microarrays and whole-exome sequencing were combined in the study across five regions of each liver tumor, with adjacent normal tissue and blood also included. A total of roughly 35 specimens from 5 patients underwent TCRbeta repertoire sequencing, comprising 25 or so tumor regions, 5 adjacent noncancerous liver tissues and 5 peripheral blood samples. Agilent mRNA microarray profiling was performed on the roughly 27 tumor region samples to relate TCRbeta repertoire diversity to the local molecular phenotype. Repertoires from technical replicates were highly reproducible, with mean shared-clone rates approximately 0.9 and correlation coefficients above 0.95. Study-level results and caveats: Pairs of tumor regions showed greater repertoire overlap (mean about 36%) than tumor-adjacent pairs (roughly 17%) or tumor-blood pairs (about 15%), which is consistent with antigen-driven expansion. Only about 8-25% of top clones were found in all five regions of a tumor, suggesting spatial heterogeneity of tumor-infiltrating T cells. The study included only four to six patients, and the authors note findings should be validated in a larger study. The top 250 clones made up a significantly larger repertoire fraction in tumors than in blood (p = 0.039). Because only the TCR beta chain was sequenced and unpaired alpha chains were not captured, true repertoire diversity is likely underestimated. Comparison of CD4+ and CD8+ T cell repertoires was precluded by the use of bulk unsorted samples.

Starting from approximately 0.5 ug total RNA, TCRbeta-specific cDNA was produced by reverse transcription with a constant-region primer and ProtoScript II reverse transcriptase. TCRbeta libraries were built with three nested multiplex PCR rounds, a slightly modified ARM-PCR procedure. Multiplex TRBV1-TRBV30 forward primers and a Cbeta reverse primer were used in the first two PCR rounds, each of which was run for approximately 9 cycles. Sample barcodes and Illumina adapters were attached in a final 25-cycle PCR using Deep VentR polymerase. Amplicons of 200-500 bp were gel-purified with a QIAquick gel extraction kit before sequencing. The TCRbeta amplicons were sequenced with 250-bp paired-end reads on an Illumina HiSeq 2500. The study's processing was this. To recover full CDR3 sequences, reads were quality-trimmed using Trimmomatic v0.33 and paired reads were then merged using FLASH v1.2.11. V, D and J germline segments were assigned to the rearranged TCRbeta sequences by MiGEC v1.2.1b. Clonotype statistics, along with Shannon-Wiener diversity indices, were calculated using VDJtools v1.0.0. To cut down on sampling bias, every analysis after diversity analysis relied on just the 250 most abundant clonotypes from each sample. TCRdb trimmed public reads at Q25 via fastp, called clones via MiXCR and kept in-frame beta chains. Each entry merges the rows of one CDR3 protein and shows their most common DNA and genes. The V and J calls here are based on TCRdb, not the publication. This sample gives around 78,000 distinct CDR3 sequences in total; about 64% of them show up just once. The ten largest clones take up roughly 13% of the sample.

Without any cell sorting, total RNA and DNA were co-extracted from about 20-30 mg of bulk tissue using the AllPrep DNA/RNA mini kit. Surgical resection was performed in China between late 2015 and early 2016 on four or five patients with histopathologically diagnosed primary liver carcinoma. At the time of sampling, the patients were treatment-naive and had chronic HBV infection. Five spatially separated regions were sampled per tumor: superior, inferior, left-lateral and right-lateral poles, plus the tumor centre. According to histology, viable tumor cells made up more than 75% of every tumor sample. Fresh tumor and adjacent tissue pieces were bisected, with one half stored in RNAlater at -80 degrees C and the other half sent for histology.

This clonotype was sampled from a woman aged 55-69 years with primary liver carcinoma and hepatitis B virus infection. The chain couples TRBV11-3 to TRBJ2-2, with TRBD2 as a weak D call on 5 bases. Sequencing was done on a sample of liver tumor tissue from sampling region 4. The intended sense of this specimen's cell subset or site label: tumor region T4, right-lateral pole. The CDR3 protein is CVSGNGLHIGELFF. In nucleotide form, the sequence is TGTGTCAGCGGCAACGGACTTCACATCGGGGAGCTGTTTTTT.